These T cell receptor beta chains were read from a single sample in a study of CD8 T cells in Susac syndrome. TCRdb reprocessed the immunoSEQ multiplex PCR reads via MiXCR and lists one record per CDR3 protein. Of tens of thousands of distinct CDR3 sequences in the sample, about 95% were seen once. The specimen sequenced was CD8+ T cells from PBMCs. The receptors derive from a human donor with multiple sclerosis. The conserved cysteine and the conserved F or W are not part of the CDR3 here. Clone size is not always given. Where it is, it says once, few, many or a class for expanded clones.

abundance: NA
v_gene: TRBV10-3
CDR3aa: AISESGTGEGTQY

abundance: NA
v_gene: TRBV6-1
CDR3aa: ASRERLAGSDTQY

abundance: NA
v_gene: TRBV11-2
CDR3aa: ASSRETSANEQF

abundance: NA
v_gene: TRBV12-3/TRBV12-4
CDR3aa: ASSLRQETGELF

abundance: NA
v_gene: TRBV30
CDR3aa: AALAGGLFQPQH

abundance: NA
v_gene: TRBV29-1
CDR3aa: SAFAGGGYGYT

abundance: NA
v_gene: TRBV5-6
CDR3aa: ASSLKGGEY

abundance: NA
v_gene: TRBV7-8
CDR3aa: ASSSTSRASTYEQY

abundance: NA
v_gene: TRBV6-5
CDR3aa: ASSYSVRGRDTQY

abundance: NA
v_gene: TRBV7-9
CDR3aa: ASSPPSRGVNYGYT

abundance: NA
v_gene: TRBV5-1
CDR3aa: ASSRGSRIGQY

abundance: NA
v_gene: TRBV27
CDR3aa: ASSLGGSTNQPQH

abundance: NA
v_gene: TRBV7-9
CDR3aa: ASSPRTSGIEQETQY

abundance: NA
v_gene: TRBV5-4
CDR3aa: ASSFRDLPNEQF

abundance: NA
v_gene: TRBV30
CDR3aa: AWSLTDISGANVLT

abundance: NA
v_gene: TRBV7-2
CDR3aa: ASSLVMGEKETQY

abundance: once
v_gene: TRBV12-3/TRBV12-4
CDR3aa: ASSFGPNTGELF

abundance: NA
v_gene: TRBV6-5
CDR3aa: ASSSGTGVEQY

abundance: once
v_gene: TRBV29-1
CDR3aa: SVEQGNNEKLF

abundance: NA
v_gene: TRBV9
CDR3aa: ASSADGGSQPQH

abundance: NA
v_gene: TRBV7-9
CDR3aa: ASSLTEGAYEQY

abundance: NA
v_gene: TRBV6-5
CDR3aa: ASTLLERGDSPLH

abundance: NA
v_gene: TRBV12-5
CDR3aa: ASGPGQGASGGL

abundance: few
v_gene: TRBV6-1
CDR3aa: ASSELAGNTGELF

abundance: NA
v_gene: TRBV29-1
CDR3aa: SVEGGWRGTNTEAF

abundance: NA
v_gene: TRBV27
CDR3aa: ASSFVQGAYEQY

abundance: NA
v_gene: TRBV5-1
CDR3aa: ASSFAASNEQF

abundance: NA
v_gene: TRBV5-4
CDR3aa: ASSADLTGQGVRTYEQY

abundance: NA
v_gene: TRBV19
CDR3aa: ASSIYGEQY

abundance: NA
v_gene: TRBV29-1
CDR3aa: SVGGGPYDNEQF

abundance: NA
v_gene: TRBV27
CDR3aa: ASRPRARGTDTQY

abundance: NA
v_gene: TRBV18
CDR3aa: ASSPSAGVGGAF

abundance: NA
v_gene: TRBV29-1
CDR3aa: SVEPRRAEGDTQY

abundance: NA
v_gene: TRBV10-1
CDR3aa: ASSEWGNTGELF

abundance: NA
v_gene: TRBV6-4
CDR3aa: ASSLTAWNTEAF

abundance: NA
v_gene: TRBV9
CDR3aa: ASSPFEGRNQPQH

abundance: NA
v_gene: TRBV6-5
CDR3aa: ASSAGQTKAF

abundance: NA
v_gene: TRBV28
CDR3aa: ASKYLRGSTEAF

abundance: NA
v_gene: TRBV5-6
CDR3aa: ASSSGAGETQY

abundance: once
v_gene: TRBV2
CDR3aa: ASSATGPPYNEQF

abundance: NA
v_gene: TRBV10-3
CDR3aa: AIGDQMAEKLF

abundance: NA
v_gene: TRBV19
CDR3aa: ASIQGPPGSQPQH

abundance: NA
v_gene: TRBV6-1
CDR3aa: ASSEGAFSYEQY

abundance: NA
v_gene: TRBV16
CDR3aa: ASSQGPSVSSYEQY

abundance: NA
v_gene: TRBV6-5
CDR3aa: ASSYSFGQNYGYT

abundance: NA
v_gene: TRBV29-1
CDR3aa: SGLGQVGEQY

abundance: NA
v_gene: TRBV6-2/TRBV6-3
CDR3aa: ASSYSSAGGNTGELF

abundance: NA
v_gene: TRBV4-1
CDR3aa: ASSHPGNEQF

abundance: NA
v_gene: TRBV12-3/TRBV12-4
CDR3aa: ASSRGTPTDTQY

abundance: NA
v_gene: TRBV19
CDR3aa: ASSGTSGDYNEQF

abundance: NA
v_gene: TRBV5-4
CDR3aa: ASSFTAYTDTQY

abundance: NA
v_gene: TRBV12-5
CDR3aa: ASGLLLAGGYNEQF

abundance: NA
v_gene: TRBV18
CDR3aa: ASSPPGDNGYT

abundance: NA
v_gene: TRBV23-1
CDR3aa: ASSQSPGSFVHEQY

abundance: NA
v_gene: TRBV27
CDR3aa: ASSLIQYTEAF

abundance: NA
v_gene: TRBV5-6
CDR3aa: ASIAYPSTDTQY

abundance: few
v_gene: TRBV6-2/TRBV6-3
CDR3aa: ASSYRDNSYEQY